This T cell receptor (beta chain) was documented in a study of T cell repertoires in cytomegalovirus infection. The wider study: Indications of both CMV infection and matching HLA type were provided by public TCR beta signatures.

General study results and limits: Clonotypes of TCR beta that were HLA-C-restricted and CMV-specific dominated the ex vivo response.

This clonotype was detected only a few times. Its antigen is undetermined. Trimming shortened V by 6 bases and J by 3 bases, and 14 bases separated the two germline ends. Germline assignment: CDR1 MNHEY and CDR2 SMNVEV (reference sequence). The CDR3 sequence is 15 residues long. TCRdb passed the reads through MiXCR, listing each CDR3 protein once. The sample lists roughly 500,000 distinct CDR3 sequences; approximately 15% were seen once. This receptor was identified in a human donor in good health (CMV status not recorded). Some clones in this sample may be carry-over from other donors' samples. Sequencing was carried out using CD8+ T cells from PBMCs. V is TRBV27 and J is TRBJ1-4; D call uncertain. The DNA of the CDR3 is TGTGCCAGCAGCTTTTCCTTTGGGGCTAATGAAAAACTGTTTTTT. Translation gives CASSFSFGANEKLFF.